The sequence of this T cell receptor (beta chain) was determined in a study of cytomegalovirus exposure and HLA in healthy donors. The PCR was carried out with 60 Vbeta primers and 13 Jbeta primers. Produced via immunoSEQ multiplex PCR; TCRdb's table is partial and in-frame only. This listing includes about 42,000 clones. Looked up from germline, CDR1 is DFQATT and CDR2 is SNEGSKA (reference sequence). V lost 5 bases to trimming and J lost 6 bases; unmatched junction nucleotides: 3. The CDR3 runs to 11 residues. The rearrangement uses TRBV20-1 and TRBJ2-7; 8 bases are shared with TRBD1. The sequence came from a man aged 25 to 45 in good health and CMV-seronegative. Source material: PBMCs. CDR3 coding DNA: TGCAGTGCTGTCGACAGGGGCGAGCAGTACTTC. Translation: CSAVDRGEQYF.